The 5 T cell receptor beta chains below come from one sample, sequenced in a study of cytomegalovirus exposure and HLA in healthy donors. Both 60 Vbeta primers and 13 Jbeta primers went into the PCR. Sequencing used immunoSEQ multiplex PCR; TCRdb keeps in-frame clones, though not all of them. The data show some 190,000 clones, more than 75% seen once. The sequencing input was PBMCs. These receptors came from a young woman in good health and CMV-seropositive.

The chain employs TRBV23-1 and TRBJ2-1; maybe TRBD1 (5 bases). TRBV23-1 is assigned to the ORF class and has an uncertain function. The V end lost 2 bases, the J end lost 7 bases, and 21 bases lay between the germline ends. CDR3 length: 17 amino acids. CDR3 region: CASSQPRNRQTPNEQFF. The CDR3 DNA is TGCGCCAGCAGTCAACCCCGAAACCGACAGACTCCGAATGAGCAGTTCTTC.

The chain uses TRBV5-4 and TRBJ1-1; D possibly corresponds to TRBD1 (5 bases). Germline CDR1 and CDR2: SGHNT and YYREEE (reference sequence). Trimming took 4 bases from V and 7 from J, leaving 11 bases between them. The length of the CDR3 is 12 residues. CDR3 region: CASSAGSGEAFF. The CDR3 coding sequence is TGTGCCAGCAGCGCAGGGTCGGGTGAAGCTTTCTTT.

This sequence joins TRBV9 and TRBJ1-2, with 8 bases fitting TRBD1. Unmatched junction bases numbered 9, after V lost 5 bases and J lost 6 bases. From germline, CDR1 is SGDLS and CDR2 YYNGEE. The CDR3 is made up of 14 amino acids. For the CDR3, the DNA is TGTGCCAGCAGAAGGACAGGGCGGGGGAATGGCTACACCTTC. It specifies CASRRTGRGNGYTF.

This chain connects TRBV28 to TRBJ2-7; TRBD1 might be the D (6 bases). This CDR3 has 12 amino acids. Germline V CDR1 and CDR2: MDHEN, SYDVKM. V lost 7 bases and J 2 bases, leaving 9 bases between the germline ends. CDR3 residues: CASTGHTYEQYF. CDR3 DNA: TGTGCCAGCACGGGACACACCTACGAGCAGTACTTC.

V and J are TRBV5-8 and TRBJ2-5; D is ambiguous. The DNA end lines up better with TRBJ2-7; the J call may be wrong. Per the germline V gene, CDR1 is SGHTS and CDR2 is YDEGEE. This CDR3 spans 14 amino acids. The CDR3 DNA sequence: TGTGCCACCGAAGGCCGCGGCCAAACCTACGAGCAGTACTTC. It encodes CATEGRGQTYEQYF.